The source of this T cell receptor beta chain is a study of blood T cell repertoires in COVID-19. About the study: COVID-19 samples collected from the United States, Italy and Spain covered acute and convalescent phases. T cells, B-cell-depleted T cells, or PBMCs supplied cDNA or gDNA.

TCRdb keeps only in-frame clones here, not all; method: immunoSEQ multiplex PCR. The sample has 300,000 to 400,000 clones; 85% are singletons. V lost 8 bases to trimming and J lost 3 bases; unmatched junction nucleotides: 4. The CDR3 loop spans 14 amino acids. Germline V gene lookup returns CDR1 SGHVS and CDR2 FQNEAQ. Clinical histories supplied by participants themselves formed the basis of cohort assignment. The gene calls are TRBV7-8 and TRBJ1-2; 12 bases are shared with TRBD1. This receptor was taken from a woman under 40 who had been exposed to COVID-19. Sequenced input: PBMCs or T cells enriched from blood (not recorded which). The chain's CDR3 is CASFGTGGDYGYTF. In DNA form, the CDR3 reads TGTGCCAGCTTCGGGACAGGGGGCGACTATGGCTACACCTTC.